This TCR beta chain appears in the sequencing data of a study of response to subunit inactivated influenza vaccine. Comment on this clonotype: Antigen specificity is unknown.

Overall study findings and caveats: Each seasonal influenza vaccination recruits few new T cells, the authors suggested.

The CDR3 loop spans 17 amino acids. CDR1 and CDR2 from the germline V gene are DFQATT and SNEGSKA (reference sequence). With 1 base clipped from V and 2 bases from J, the junction kept 11 bases outside the gene matches. TCRdb processed the RT-PCR reads anew with MiXCR; each CDR3 protein has one entry. The sample has roughly 700,000 distinct CDR3 sequences, approximately 15% seen once; the top ten hold more than 9%. The receptor comes from a man aged 50 to 59 who received an inactivated influenza vaccine. The starting material was PBMCs from blood, obtained approximately 12 days after vaccination. The chain has TRBV20-1 and TRBJ1-2; 9 bases fit TRBD1. CDR3: CSARVGQGHVLNYGYTF. For the CDR3, the DNA is TGCAGTGCTAGAGTGGGACAGGGCCACGTTCTAAACTATGGCTACACCTTC.